These 21 T cell receptor beta chains originate from one sample sequenced in a study of blood T cell repertoires in COVID-19. TCRdb's copy holds only in-frame clones and misses some; the assay was immunoSEQ multiplex PCR. The data contain about 420,000 clones, about 90% of them singletons. Sequencing was done on a sample of peripheral blood. The receptors were sampled from a man between 18 and 35 years old with COVID-19, enrolled during active disease.

The chain couples TRBV30 to TRBJ2-1, with 9 bases aligning to TRBD1. The CDR3 contains 16 residues. Germline assignment: CDR1 GTSNPN and CDR2 SVGIG (reference sequence). The ends lost 0 bases at V and 9 bases at J; junction bases unmatched: 12. The CDR3 nucleotides read TGTGCCTGGAGTGTAGAGACAGGGGGAAGGCAGGGTGAGCAGTTCTTC. Encoded protein: CAWSVETGGRQGEQFF. The whole variable domain, remainder taken from reference TRBV30 and TRBJ2-1, is SQTIHQWPATLVQPVGSPLSLECTVEGTSNPNLYWYRQAAGRGLQLLFYSVGIGQISSEVPQNLSASRPQDRQFILSSKKLLLSDSGFYLCAWSVETGGRQGEQFFGPGTRLTVL.

This chain connects TRBV19 to TRBJ2-4; TRBD2 might be the D (7 bases). The CDR3 is 14 amino acids. Germline values: CDR1 LNHDA, CDR2 SQIVND (reference sequence). Trimming removed 7 bases from V and 3 bases from J, with 13 bases in between. The CDR3 sequence: CASTAGAGKNIQYF. The CDR3 coding sequence is TGTGCCAGTACGGCGGGGGCTGGCAAAAACATTCAGTACTTC. The full variable domain, with the rest looked up from reference TRBV19 and TRBJ2-4, is DGGITQSPKYLFRKEGQNVTLSCEQNLNHDAMYWYRQDPGQGLRLIYYSQIVNDFQKGDIAEGYSVSREKKESFPLTVTSAQKNPTAFYLCASTAGAGKNIQYFGAGTRLSVL.

V gene TRBV7-9 combines with J gene TRBJ1-5; 10 bases map to TRBD1. CDR3 length equals 14 residues. The V segment lost 5 bases and the J segment 5 bases; nucleotides outside the gene matches: 3. The germline gives CDR1 SEHNR, CDR2 FQNEAQ (reference sequence). The CDR3: CASSPGQGDQPQHF. CDR3 coding DNA: TGTGCCAGCAGCCCCGGACAGGGGGATCAGCCCCAGCATTTT.

The rearrangement uses TRBV5-1 and TRBJ2-7; 8 nucleotides match TRBD1. The CDR3 length is 14 residues. J was trimmed by 2 bases and V by 5 bases; bases with no gene match: 6. Germline V gene lookup returns CDR1 SGHRS and CDR2 YFSETQ. The CDR3 DNA sequence: TGCGCCAGCAGGTCCGGACAGGGCACCTACGAGCAGTACTTC. Protein: CASRSGQGTYEQYF.

The CDR3 nucleotides read TGTGCCTGGACCGCCGCGGGGGCCCTCCACTTT. This gives the protein CAWTAAGALHF. V gene TRBV30 combines with J gene TRBJ1-6, with D possibly being TRBD1 (5 bases). Looked up from germline, CDR1 is GTSNPN and CDR2 is SVGIG (reference sequence). The V gene lost 4 bases and the J gene lost 14 bases, with 12 bases spanning the gap. This CDR3 is built from 11 residues.

V is TRBV6-2 or TRBV6-3 and J is TRBJ2-2; D remains ambiguous. V lost 4 bases to trimming and J lost 5 bases, with 2 bases between them. Germline assignment: CDR1 MNHEY and CDR2 SVGEGT. The CDR3 extends over 11 amino acids. For the CDR3, the DNA is TGTGCCAGCAGTTTAACCGGGGAGCTGTTTTTT. Its translation: CASSLTGELFF.

CDR3 sequence reads: CASSKSLEGEAYNEQFF. In DNA, the CDR3 is TGTGCCAGCAGCAAATCTCTCGAGGGAGAAGCCTACAATGAGCAGTTCTTC. The rearrangement uses TRBV21-1 and TRBJ2-1; the D call in the table, TRBD2, was not verified against the DNA. TRBV21-1 is termed a pseudogene. The length of the CDR3 is 17 residues.

This chain joins TRBV5-1 and TRBJ2-5, with 11 bases fitting TRBD2. CDR1 is SGHRS and CDR2 is YFSETQ in the germline V gene. Germline trimming cut 4 bases from V and 3 bases from J; bases unmatched to any gene: 5. The CDR3 extends over 15 amino acids. The CDR3 DNA reads as TGCGCCAGCAGCGACCCACTAGCGGGAGAAGAGACCCAGTACTTC. Translating gives CASSDPLAGEETQYF.

V and J are TRBV18 and TRBJ1-2; D might be TRBD1 (5 bases). V was clipped by 0 bases and J by 1 base, with 9 bases between them. The V gene's germline CDR1 is KGHSH and CDR2 LQKENI. The CDR3 contains 15 residues. CDR3: CASSPPDRNNYGYTF. DNA for the CDR3: TGTGCCAGCTCACCACCTGACAGAAATAACTATGGCTACACCTTC. The full variable domain, its missing parts supplied by reference TRBV18 and TRBJ1-2, is NAGVMQNPRHLVRRRGQEARLRCSPMKGHSHVYWYRQLPEEGLKFMVYLQKENIIDESGMPKERFSAEFPKEGPSILRIQQVVRGDSAAYFCASSPPDRNNYGYTFGSGTRLTVV.

The chain couples TRBV6-5 to TRBJ1-5; tentatively, D is TRBD1 (6 bases). With 6 bases removed from V and 6 bases from J, the gap between germline ends came to 15 bases. There are 14 residues in the CDR3. The germline V gene encodes CDR1 MNHEY and CDR2 SVGAGI. The CDR3 sequence: CASRAVQGLQPQHF. CDR3 sequence (DNA): TGTGCCAGCAGAGCCGTCCAGGGGCTTCAGCCCCAGCATTTT.

The chain joins TRBV13 to TRBJ1-6; TRBD1 might be the D (6 bases). Germline CDR1 reads PRHDT; CDR2 reads FYEKMQ (reference sequence). Deletions cut 6 bases from V and 10 bases from J, with 10 bases between. The CDR3 runs to 12 residues. The CDR3 coding sequence is TGTGCCAGCAGACAACAGGGCTCACCCCTCCACTTT. This gives the protein CASRQQGSPLHF.

The CDR3 protein is CASSRGTATYNSPLHF. CDR3 DNA: TGTGCCAGCAGCCGAGGGACAGCTACCTATAATTCACCCCTCCACTTT. The chain carries TRBV3-1 (or the pseudogene TRBV3-2) and TRBJ1-6; 7 positions match TRBD1. CDR1 is LGHDT, CDR2 YNNKEL, per germline (reference sequence). This CDR3 spans 16 amino acids. J gave up 2 bases and V 4 bases, and 5 bases lay outside the gene matches.

This clone has a single count. The chain is built from TRBV7-6 and TRBJ1-2, with TRBD1 matching over 8 bases. Germline V gives CDR1 SGHVS, CDR2 FNYEAQ. The CDR3 sequence is 20 residues long. Losses at the gene ends were 0 bases for V and 1 base for J; bases not matched to a gene: 16. CDR3 residues: CASSLAPGAGQASINYGYTF. In nucleotides, the CDR3 is TGTGCCAGCAGCTTAGCCCCCGGGGCGGGACAGGCCTCTATTAACTATGGCTACACCTTC.

The rearrangement links TRBV27 to TRBJ2-5; 10 nucleotides match TRBD2. V lost 3 bases, J lost 4 bases, and 8 bases stayed unmatched. CDR1 is MNHEY and CDR2 is SMNVEV in the germline V gene (reference sequence). This CDR3 comprises 16 residues. CDR3 in amino acids: CASSLSLAGVAETQYF. The CDR3 DNA sequence: TGTGCCAGCAGTTTGTCTCTAGCGGGAGTGGCAGAGACCCAGTACTTC.

This clone occurred once. In nucleotides, the CDR3 is TGCGCCAGCAGCTCCCGACTAGTGAACACCGGGGAGCTGTTTTTT. Its translation is CASSSRLVNTGELFF. The chain couples TRBV5-1 to TRBJ2-2, with D possibly matching TRBD2 (6 bases). The germline V gene has CDR1 SGHRS and CDR2 YFSETQ. This CDR3 contains 15 residues. Between the trimmed V and J ends, which lost 3 bases and 1 base, there was a span of 10 bases.

The chain carries TRBV12-5 and TRBJ2-6, with D perhaps matching TRBD1 (6 bases). The germline V and J ends were trimmed by 6 bases and 0 bases, with 9 bases remaining between them. Germline lookup yields CDR1 LGHNT and CDR2 FRNRAP. The CDR3 runs to 15 residues. CDR3: CASGGQSSGANVLTF. The CDR3 nucleotides are TGTGCTAGTGGCGGACAGTCCTCTGGGGCCAACGTCCTGACTTTC.

CDR3 bases: TGCGCCAGCAGCTTGAAGGGGGAAGAGACCCAGTACTTC. Translation gives CASSLKGEETQYF. The chain recombines TRBV5-1 with TRBJ2-5; D perhaps matches TRBD1 (6 bases). Germline V gene lookup returns CDR1 SGHRS and CDR2 YFSETQ. This CDR3 has 13 residues. V lost 1 base and J lost 3, with 7 bases in between.

The rearrangement joins TRBV4-1 to TRBJ1-6, with D maybe TRBD1 (6 bases). V was pared by 2 bases and J by 5 bases, with 10 bases between. Per germline, CDR1 MGHRA and CDR2 YSYEKL. The CDR3 spans 15 residues. The CDR3 spells CASSQRQADNSPLHF. The CDR3 DNA reads TGCGCCAGCAGCCAACGACAGGCGGATAATTCACCCCTCCACTTT.

The chain joins TRBV6-5 to TRBJ2-5; 7 bases agree with TRBD2. The trim removed 6 bases at V and 2 bases at J, leaving 6 bases unmatched. This CDR3 comprises 14 residues. Germline V gene lookup returns CDR1 MNHEY and CDR2 SVGAGI. CDR3 region: CASSQSSGQETQYF. DNA for the CDR3: TGTGCCAGCAGCCAATCTAGCGGACAAGAGACCCAGTACTTC.

J is TRBJ2-7 and V is TRBV28, with a possible D match to TRBD2 (6 bases). This CDR3 comprises 15 residues. Per germline, CDR1 MDHEN and CDR2 SYDVKM. V was clipped by 7 bases and J by 3 bases, with 19 bases between them. The CDR3 loop is CASKPPPGTHYEQYF. CDR3 nucleotides: TGTGCCAGCAAGCCCCCCCCCGGGACTCACTACGAGCAGTACTTC.

The chain is built from TRBV27 and TRBJ1-2, with a possible D match to TRBD1 (6 bases). Trimming took off 7 bases at V and 8 bases at J, with 17 bases between the two ends. The length of the CDR3 is 13 residues. The V gene's germline CDR1 is MNHEY and CDR2 SMNVEV (reference sequence). CDR3 residues: CASKGGEAMGYTF. CDR3 in DNA: TGTGCCAGCAAAGGGGGGGAAGCTATGGGCTACACCTTC.